This T cell receptor (beta chain) emerged from a study of control samples from healthy donors and cancer patients. Generated by immunoSEQ multiplex PCR, the TCRdb table keeps only in-frame clones and is missing some. The table lists roughly 130,000 clones, approximately 92% of them singletons, with approximately 2.7% in the top ten. The V gene's germline CDR1 is SGHVS and CDR2 FQNEAQ. The junction had 9 bases not matched to a gene; V was cut back by 5 bases and J by 4 bases. The CDR3 totals 15 residues. The chain has TRBV7-8 and TRBJ1-2, with 8 bases aligning to TRBD1. Sequenced input: blood. This TCR came from a man between 18 and 29 years old in good health. CDR3 amino acids: CASSHQNRGVYGYTF. In DNA, the CDR3 is TGTGCCAGCAGCCACCAAAACAGGGGGGTCTATGGCTACACCTTC.